This T cell receptor beta chain was obtained from a study of cytomegalovirus exposure and HLA in healthy donors. This clone was counted once. The PCR employed 60 Vbeta primers together with 13 Jbeta primers. Some clones are missing from TCRdb's copy, which holds only in-frame ones; the method was immunoSEQ multiplex PCR. The sample gives fewer than 150,000 clones, about 72% of which show up once; 15% to 20% is in the top ten. The clonotype comes from a man aged 50-60 years in good health and CMV-seropositive. Sequencing was performed on PBMCs.

The DNA for the CDR3 is TGTGCCAGCAGGGCCATCCTTTACAATGAGCAGTTCTTC. Translation: CASRAILYNEQFF. The chain uses TRBV7-2 and TRBJ2-1; no clear D. Germline CDR1 and CDR2: SGHTA and FQGNSA. The CDR3 has 13 amino acids. V was clipped by 6 bases and J by 4 bases, with 10 bases between them.